What follows is one TCR beta chain and its context. Researchers report isolating at least 7 million PBMCs per sample. The data were obtained in a study of blood T cells in healthy people across ages. For the study at large: Template-switching capture recovered about one barcoded beta molecule per two T cells.

Combining a sample-barcoded 5' primer with a J-beta primer mix, a second PCR ran for about 6 to 12 cycles. The template-switch adaptor was a 5' adaptor with 12 random nucleotides. It tagged each cDNA molecule. TCRdb ran MiXCR on the 5' RACE reads and lists one entry per CDR3 protein. The profile shows around 800,000 distinct CDR3 sequences, 55% to 65% of them singletons. Sequenced sample: blood. The receptor was derived from a man aged 25 to 45 in good health.

The chain's CDR3 is CRSGQVIGNEQFF. CDR3 sequence (DNA): TGCAGGAGCGGACAGGTGATTGGGAATGAGCAGTTCTTC. This chain links TRBV20-1 with TRBJ2-1; 7 bases align to TRBD1. The CDR3 has 13 residues. Germline assignment: CDR1 DFQATT and CDR2 SNEGSKA (reference sequence).